This T cell receptor (beta chain) was retrieved from a study of T cells in localized non-small cell lung cancer (dated by TCRdb to the early 2020s). In terms of the full investigation: The study examined T cell repertoires in 200 to 300 patients with early-stage NSCLC and compared tumors with uninvolved tumor-adjacent lungs. A mean age of approximately 70 years was recorded for the NSCLC patients, of whom more than 120 were male and 95 to 110 were female. The cohort comprised 200 to 300 treatment-naïve NSCLC patients with resected, localized lung tumors.

The paper's findings and limits, for the study overall: The highest T cell clonality was observed in uninvolved tumor-adjacent lung, where clonality exceeded that of tumor, suggesting that antigenic responses were more focused in uninvolved tumor-adjacent lung. Because multi-region tumor sequencing was not performed, intratumor heterogeneity could not be ruled out. Longer overall survival was associated with higher blood T cell density, whereas shorter survival was associated with higher adjacent-lung clonality. Because the study design was exploratory, TCR variables were selected using unadjusted p-values without false-discovery rate correction. Of the top 100 tumor clones, a median of approximately 60 were detected in paired uninvolved adjacent lung; 28 were also among that lung's top 100.

This clone has a single count. The antigen this receptor binds is unknown. Base qualities are missing; no much larger clone stands one base away. From the germline V gene, CDR1 is SGHAT and CDR2 is FQNNGV. The CDR3 holds 15 amino acids from the cysteine to the phenylalanine. The sequence is cut down to CDR3 DNA, 45 bases in frame from base 1. The germline V end is reduced by 5 bases and the J end by 1 base; junction bases left unmatched: 2. TCR beta CDR3 regions were sequenced from DNA using the immunoSEQ Assay. Under the source paper's analysis protocol: T cell density was computed as TCR beta template counts normalized to usable DNA estimated by amplifying housekeeping genes. Richness was estimated using the preseqR package, with extrapolation to 400,000 templates for PBMC samples and to 120,000 templates for tissue samples. Clonality was taken to be one minus Pielou's evenness. Tissue-enriched TCRs were identified through differential abundance testing performed on productive amino-acid clonotypes, with a minimum total count of 5 and an alpha of 0.1. Repertoire overlap between compartments was quantified with the Jaccard Index and Morisita Overlap Index. GLIPH grouped TCR beta CDR3s together with public tetramer-defined viral CDR3s, and a viral motif had to include at least three viral sequences and also show V-gene enrichment. TCRdb obtained this table from immuneACCESS and retained in-frame rearrangements with V and J assigned. These tables miss some clones; where compared with another copy, unresolved V genes account for less than half of the shortfall, and the remainder is unexplained. The V and J calls and clone size are taken from that table; D and trimming were inferred from the DNA. For this sample the table gives some 71,000 clones, of which almost 85% were detected only once. Clones ranked in the top ten supply about 13% of the sample.

At diagnosis, peripheral blood, uninvolved tumor-adjacent lung and tumor were collected and were preserved as a mix of fresh-frozen and FFPE material. For TCR repertoire profiling, blood samples were analyzed in the form of peripheral blood mononuclear cells. The sequence was collected from a female donor aged 60 or older with stage I lung adenocarcinoma. The chain is made from TRBV11-2 and TRBJ2-2; 9 central bases correspond to TRBD1. Here the sequenced sample was peripheral blood, taken before any cancer treatment. The DNA is TGTGCCAGCAGCCAGACAGGGGGGAACACCGGGGAGCTGTTTTTT. This sequence encodes CASSQTGGNTGELFF. Reference TRBV11-2 and TRBJ2-2 genes cover what lies past the CDR3, so the full variable domain is EAGVAQSPRYKIIEKRQSVAFWCNPISGHATLYWYQQILGQGPKLLIQFQNNGVVDDSQLPKDRFSAERLKGVDSTLKIQPAKLEDSAVYLCASSQTGGNTGELFFGEGSRLTVL.